The rows below give T cell receptor beta chains drawn from one sample of a study of blood T cell repertoires in COVID-19. Produced via immunoSEQ multiplex PCR; TCRdb's table is partial and in-frame only. The data contain 150,000 or so clones, 85% to 90% of them seen just once; the ten biggest clones take up 0.99%. Source material: peripheral blood. All receptors come from a man aged 18-30 years with acute or convalescent COVID-19. Both conserved end residues are part of each CDR3. Fields, in order: V gene, D gene, clone size, J gene, CDR3 DNA, CDR3 protein. A D gene is named only where the DNA matches it firmly. Where a row states a size, it is once, few, many or the class of an expanded clone; other rows omit it.

TRBV7-8	NA	NA	TRBJ1-1	TGTGCCAGCAGCTTAGTAACGGGGAGCGGGGGGAACACTGAAGCTTTCTTT	CASSLVTGSGGNTEAFF
TRBV9	NA	NA	TRBJ2-6	TGTGCCAGCAGCGGGACACGTGGGGCCAACGTCCTGACTTTC	CASSGTRGANVLTF
TRBV2	NA	NA	TRBJ2-3	TGTGCCAGCAGTGAAGTCACAGGCTACACAGATACGCAGTATTTT	CASSEVTGYTDTQYF
TRBV24-1	TRBD1	NA	TRBJ2-1	TGTGCCACCAGTCGGGATCTACAGGGGCATGAGCAGTTCTTC	CATSRDLQGHEQFF
TRBV7-9	NA	few	TRBJ1-5	TGTGCCAGCAGCTCACCCTACTCCAGGGATGGTAACAATCAGCCCCAGCATTTT	CASSSPYSRDGNNQPQHF
TRBV27	TRBD1	NA	TRBJ1-2	TGTGCCAGCAGTTATGGGACAGGCGTTCCTATGGGCTACACCTTC	CASSYGTGVPMGYTF
TRBV6-5	NA	once	TRBJ1-5	TGTGCCAGCAGTTACCGGCAGGGTGATCAGCCCCAGCATTTT	CASSYRQGDQPQHF
TRBV25-1	NA	NA	TRBJ1-2	TGTGCCAGCAGTGCTACAGGGCTGGTTTGGGGCTACACCTTC	CASSATGLVWGYTF
TRBV7-8	TRBD1	once	TRBJ2-7	TGTGCCAGCAGCTTGTCCGGGACAGGGGTTAGCTCCTACGAGCAGTACTTC	CASSLSGTGVSSYEQYF
TRBV7-9	NA	once	TRBJ2-1	TGTGCCAGCAGCTTATCAGGGAGGTCCTACAATGAGCAGTTCTTC	CASSLSGRSYNEQFF
TRBV10-2	NA	once	TRBJ1-2	TGCGCCAGCAGTGAGTTACAGGGAAACTATGGCTACACCTTC	CASSELQGNYGYTF
TRBV4-2	NA	few	TRBJ2-1	TGTGCGAGTCAATCAGGGTTTTTTGTCGATGAGCAGTTCTTC	CASQSGFFVDEQFF
TRBV19	NA	once	TRBJ1-5	TGTGCCAGTAGTGCTGGGGGGGGGAATCAGCCCCAGCATTTT	CASSAGGGNQPQHF
TRBV29-1	TRBD1	once	TRBJ1-1	TGCAGCGTTAGGGACAGGGGCTCCCGGAACACTGAAGCTTTCTTT	CSVRDRGSRNTEAFF
TRBV30	TRBD1	NA	TRBJ2-7	TGTGCCTGGAGCGATCTCCTGGCAGGGGGCCAGTACGAGCAGTACTTC	CAWSDLLAGGQYEQYF
TRBV24-1	NA	NA	TRBJ2-7	TGTGCCACCAGTGATTCCGGGGGGCCGACCTACGAGCAGTACTTC	CATSDSGGPTYEQYF
TRBV11-2	TRBD1	NA	TRBJ1-6	TGTGCCAGCAGCTTAGTGGGACAGGGCGGTTCACCCCTCCACTTT	CASSLVGQGGSPLHF
TRBV3-1/TRBV3-2	TRBD1	NA	TRBJ1-5	TGTGCCAGCAGCCAAGCGGGACAGGGGGGACAGCCCCAGCATTTT	CASSQAGQGGQPQHF
TRBV4-2	TRBD2	NA	TRBJ2-5	TGTGCCAGCAGCCAAACAAGCGGGAAAGAGACCCAGTACTTC	CASSQTSGKETQYF
TRBV10-1	TRBD1	NA	TRBJ1-4	TGCGCCAGCAGTGACTCGACAGGGCGGGAAAAACTGTTTTTT	CASSDSTGREKLFF
TRBV18	NA	NA	TRBJ1-2	TGTGCCAGCTCACCACCGGAGGCCTGGGACTATGGCTACACCTTC	CASSPPEAWDYGYTF
TRBV5-1	NA	NA	TRBJ1-2	TGCGCCAGCAGCTCCGATAAGGGGCCCTATGGCTACACCTTC	CASSSDKGPYGYTF
TRBV30	TRBD1	NA	TRBJ1-3	TGTGCCTGGGGACAGGGGACTGGAAACACCATATATTTT	CAWGQGTGNTIYF
TRBV7-9	NA	NA	TRBJ2-1	TGTGCCAGCAGCCCCGACACACCAGAGCAGTTCTTC	CASSPDTPEQFF
TRBV7-9	NA	NA	TRBJ1-2	TGTGCCAGCAGCCGTACAGGGCTAGGCTATGGCTACACCTTC	CASSRTGLGYGYTF
TRBV5-6	TRBD2	NA	TRBJ2-1	TGTGCCAGCAGCCCCAATCACTGGGGGGGAACCTACAATGAGCAGTTCTTC	CASSPNHWGGTYNEQFF
TRBV19	NA	NA	TRBJ2-1	TGTGCCAGTAGTGAGGGGGATCCTGCGTACAATGAGCAGTTCTTC	CASSEGDPAYNEQFF
TRBV19	TRBD2	NA	TRBJ2-1	TGTGCCAGTAGTCCGGCTAGCGGGGGGATTACCAATGAGCAGTTCTTC	CASSPASGGITNEQFF
TRBV7-9	TRBD2	NA	TRBJ2-7	TGTGCCAGCAGCACCGGGACTAGCGGGGGGTCTTCCTACGAGCAGTACTTC	CASSTGTSGGSSYEQYF
TRBV7-8	TRBD1	NA	TRBJ2-5	TGTGCCAGCAATCTAGACAGGGGTCGAGAGACCCAGTACTTC	CASNLDRGRETQYF
TRBV27	TRBD1	NA	TRBJ1-5	TGTGCCAGCAGTTTATCGGGGACAGGGCCCAATCAGCCCCAGCATTTT	CASSLSGTGPNQPQHF
TRBV6-5	TRBD2	NA	TRBJ2-3	TGTGCCAGCAGCCACGGGCGGGGGGGCCCAGATACGCAGTATTTT	CASSHGRGGPDTQYF
TRBV19	TRBD1	NA	TRBJ1-5	TGTGCCAGTAGCGACAGGGATCAGCCCCAGCATTTT	CASSDRDQPQHF
TRBV12-3/TRBV12-4	TRBD1	NA	TRBJ2-5	TGTGCCAGCACTCCAACAGGGGTAGAGACCCAGTACTTC	CASTPTGVETQYF
TRBV25-1	NA	NA	TRBJ1-4	TGTGCCAGCAGTCGGCAGGGCCCTTGGGCTAATGAAAAACTGTTTTTT	CASSRQGPWANEKLFF
TRBV6-4	NA	NA	TRBJ1-2	TGTGCCAGCAGGGATGGGGGCCTTACCAACTATGGCTACACCTTC	CASRDGGLTNYGYTF
TRBV15	NA	NA	TRBJ2-5	TGTGCCACCAGCAGAGATTCCAACCAAGAGACCCAGTACTTC	CATSRDSNQETQYF
TRBV5-4	NA	NA	TRBJ2-2	TGTGCCAGCAGCTTGACCAGGGGTGGCACCGGGGAGCTGTTTTTT	CASSLTRGGTGELFF
TRBV5-1	TRBD1	NA	TRBJ1-5	TGCGCCAGCAGCTTTGGCGGGACAGATAGCAATCAGCCCCAGCATTTT	CASSFGGTDSNQPQHF
TRBV30	NA	NA	TRBJ1-1	TGTGCCTGGAATCTCGTCGGGAACACTGAAGCTTTCTTT	CAWNLVGNTEAFF